This T cell receptor beta chain was captured by sequencing in a study of blood T cell repertoires in COVID-19. Per the original methods: Reference gene primer amplification gave estimated nucleated cell counts. Measured with immunoSEQ multiplex PCR; TCRdb has only the in-frame clones, and not every one. Clone size and the V and J calls come from that table; the DNA yielded D and trimming. The table lists 300,000 to 350,000 clones, 88% of them singletons. In Cohort 3, a recovered donor had either two negative PCRs, clearance, or symptom resolution. This clone was observed a few times. V was trimmed by 3 bases and J by 8 bases, leaving 10 bases between them. CDR1 and CDR2 (germline): KGHSH, LQKENI. The CDR3 contains 12 residues.

This receptor was identified in a man between 25 and 39 years old who had recovered from COVID-19. V is TRBV18 and J is TRBJ1-1; D is unclear. Sequenced input: PBMCs or T cells enriched from blood (not recorded which). Here the CDR3 DNA reads TGTGCCAGCTCACCCCTGAAGGAGGAAGCTTTCTTT. This gives the protein CASSPLKEEAFF.